A single sample is the source of the 27 T cell receptor beta chains below, sequenced in a study of T cell repertoires in ileal Crohn's disease. The time point denotes: neoterminal ileum biopsy at postoperative endoscopy, about 6 months after surgery. Clones were sequenced by immunoSEQ multiplex PCR, and TCRdb holds only the in-frame ones, with some missing. The top ten clones hold less than 8.5% of a sample with approximately 10,000 clones, about two thirds of them seen once. Sample: ileal tissue. The receptors shown here come from an adult with Crohn's disease.

The V gene is TRBV6-4, the J gene TRBJ1-1, with D perhaps matching TRBD1 (5 bases). V lost 5 bases and J 4 bases, leaving 14 bases between the germline ends. CDR1 is MRHNA, CDR2 SNTAGT, per germline. The CDR3 is 14 residues long. CDR3 in DNA: TGTGCCAGCAGTCCTGGGGGGGAAGGCACTGAAGCTTTCTTT. Its protein is CASSPGGEGTEAFF.

This clone was seen once. The chain links TRBV11-3 to TRBJ1-1, with no clear D. The V end lost 0 bases, the J end lost 2 bases, and 4 bases lay between the germline ends. There are 13 residues in the CDR3. CDR1 and CDR2 from the germline V gene are SGHNT and YENEEA. The CDR3 nucleotides read TGTGCCAGCAGCTTAGAACACAACACTGAAGCTTTCTTT. Translating it yields CASSLEHNTEAFF.

The chain carries TRBV30 and TRBJ2-2; D perhaps matches TRBD2 (5 bases). V was pared by 3 bases and J by 1 base, with 15 bases between. CDR3 length equals 16 residues. CDR1 and CDR2 (germline): GTSNPN, SVGIG (reference sequence). CDR3 bases: TGTGCCTGGAGGGGGTTAGCGCGGATGAACACCGGGGAGCTGTTTTTT. Translation gives CAWRGLARMNTGELFF. The full variable domain, rest sourced from reference TRBV30 and TRBJ2-2, is SQTIHQWPATLVQPVGSPLSLECTVEGTSNPNLYWYRQAAGRGLQLLFYSVGIGQISSEVPQNLSASRPQDRQFILSSKKLLLSDSGFYLCAWRGLARMNTGELFFGEGSRLTVL.

This chain uses TRBV19 with TRBJ2-1, with 9 nucleotides matching TRBD2. Per germline, CDR1 LNHDA and CDR2 SQIVND (reference sequence). This CDR3 comprises 15 residues. Trimming at V came to 7 bases and at J to 6 bases, leaving 10 bases not matched to a gene. The CDR3 bases are TGTGCCAGTACCCCGAGGGCGGGAGGGCCCAATGAGCAGTTCTTC. Amino acid sequence: CASTPRAGGPNEQFF.

As DNA, the CDR3 is TGTGCCAGCAGCACCGGACAGGGGACCTACAATGAGCAGTTCTTC. As protein: CASSTGQGTYNEQFF. This chain connects TRBV5-4 to TRBJ2-1, with 9 bases lining up with TRBD1. Germline CDR1 and CDR2: SGHNT and YYREEE (reference sequence). This CDR3 is 15 amino acids long. The V segment lost 4 bases and the J segment 2 bases; nucleotides outside the gene matches: 4.

This clone was counted a few times. This sample includes further DNA sequences coding for the same CDR3. The chain links TRBV18 to TRBJ2-5, with 7 bases matching TRBD2. Trimming cost V 3 bases and J 2 bases; bases outside gene matches: 0. There are 13 residues in the CDR3. Per germline, CDR1 KGHSH and CDR2 LQKENI. CDR3 sequence (DNA): TGTGCCAGCTCACCGGGAGGGCAAGAGACCCAGTACTTC. It encodes CASSPGGQETQYF.

This rearrangement joins TRBV5-1 to TRBJ2-5, with D perhaps TRBD2 (5 bases). CDR3 length equals 14 residues. Germline loops: CDR1 SGHRS, CDR2 YFSETQ. Trimming left V 0 bases short and J 2 bases short, with 8 bases between. CDR3 nucleotides: TGCGCCAGCAGCTTGGGGCGGGCTCAAGAGACCCAGTACTTC. Amino acid sequence: CASSLGRAQETQYF.

This clone showed up just once. The genes are TRBV9 and TRBJ1-3; TRBD1 aligns across 8 bases. The length of the CDR3 is 17 residues. Germline V lookup: CDR1 SGDLS, CDR2 YYNGEE. The ends lost 2 bases at V and 3 bases at J; junction bases unmatched: 10. The CDR3 DNA reads TGTGCCAGCAGCGTCCTCCCGACCGGGACAGGTGGAAACACCATATATTTT. Amino acid sequence: CASSVLPTGTGGNTIYF.

The chain uses TRBV29-1 and TRBJ1-2, with D possibly being TRBD1 (5 bases). Trimming pared 4 bases from V and 3 bases from J, leaving 9 bases between. The CDR3 totals 12 residues. Germline lookup yields CDR1 SQVTM and CDR2 ANQGSEA. Written as DNA, the CDR3 is TGCAGCGTTGGGGGCTTGGACTATGGCTACACCTTC. Encoded protein: CSVGGLDYGYTF.

This chain links TRBV12-2 with TRBJ2-7; the table's D call, TRBD1, was not checked against the DNA. TRBV12-2 is deemed a pseudogene. This CDR3 is built from 15 residues. The CDR3 spells CASRLARQSPHEQYF. DNA for the CDR3: TGTGCAAGTCGCTTGGCCAGACAGTCACCTCACGAGCAGTACTTC.

The chain recombines TRBV6-5 with TRBJ2-7, with D perhaps TRBD2 (6 bases). CDR3 length: 15 amino acids. Trimming pared 3 bases from V and 0 bases from J, leaving 12 bases between. Germline V lookup: CDR1 MNHEY, CDR2 SVGAGI. The CDR3 sequence: CASSYDGSSSYEQYF. In DNA form, the CDR3 reads TGTGCCAGCAGTTATGACGGGAGTAGCTCCTACGAGCAGTACTTC.

The chain is built from TRBV5-1 and TRBJ1-3, with D perhaps matching TRBD1 (6 bases). Germline V gene lookup returns CDR1 SGHRS and CDR2 YFSETQ. The CDR3 has 16 residues. The ends were cut back, 3 bases at V and 0 bases at J, with 13 bases in the middle. The CDR3 nucleotides read TGCGCCAGCAGCTCCGGACAGTCGAGCTCTGGAAACACCATATATTTT. Translating gives CASSSGQSSSGNTIYF.

Turning to this clone: This same CDR3 is encoded by further DNA sequences in the sample. The V call is TRBV29-1, the J call TRBJ1-1; unclear D gene. This CDR3 contains 11 residues. Deletions cut 5 bases from V and 1 base from J, with 5 bases between. The V gene's germline CDR1 is SQVTM and CDR2 ANQGSEA. CDR3 DNA sequence: TGCAGCGTTCAACAGAACACTGAAGCTTTCTTT. It yields the protein CSVQQNTEAFF.

The chain employs TRBV6-4 and TRBJ2-1, with 10 bases identical to TRBD2. V lost 5 bases to trimming and J lost 7 bases; unmatched junction nucleotides: 8. CDR1 and CDR2 from the germline V gene are MRHNA and SNTAGT. This CDR3 has 15 amino acids. CDR3: CASSILAGEGNEQFF. The CDR3 coding sequence is TGTGCCAGCAGTATTCTAGCGGGAGAAGGGAATGAGCAGTTCTTC.

As concerns this clone: This sample also contains other DNA sequences that code for the same CDR3. The chain combines TRBV5-1 with TRBJ2-3; D remains ambiguous. CDR3 length: 12 residues. V was clipped by 0 bases and J by 4 bases, with 3 bases between them. The germline CDR1 and CDR2 sequences are SGHRS and YFSETQ. CDR3 coding DNA: TGCGCCAGCAGCTTGGCCGCAGATACGCAGTATTTT. This translates into CASSLAADTQYF.

V gene TRBV5-6 combines with J gene TRBJ2-7; tentatively, D is TRBD2 (5 bases). The CDR3 consists of 16 residues. CDR1 and CDR2 (germline): SGHDT, YYEEEE. Trimming took off 0 bases at V and 6 bases at J, with 19 bases between the two ends. CDR3 sequence reads: CASSLEVRTGLGEQYF. CDR3 DNA sequence: TGTGCCAGCAGCTTGGAGGTCAGGACTGGCCTAGGCGAGCAGTACTTC.

CDR3 nucleotide sequence: TGTGCCAGCAGCTATCTACAGGGAGAAGCTTTCTTT. It specifies CASSYLQGEAFF. V is TRBV13 and J is TRBJ1-1, with D possibly matching TRBD1 (6 bases). The CDR3 totals 12 residues. V gave up 4 bases and J gave up 8 bases, with 11 bases separating them. Germline loops: CDR1 PRHDT, CDR2 FYEKMQ (reference sequence).

This rearrangement joins TRBV29-1 to TRBJ1-1, with 9 bases aligning to TRBD1. This CDR3 has 14 amino acids. Losses at the gene ends were 6 bases for V and 4 bases for J; bases not matched to a gene: 9. Looked up from germline, CDR1 is SQVTM and CDR2 is ANQGSEA. In DNA, the CDR3 is TGCAGCGTCCCCCGGGGGACAGGGCGCACTGAAGCTTTCTTT. Residues: CSVPRGTGRTEAFF.

The V call is TRBV7-2, the J call TRBJ1-1; D remains ambiguous. From germline, CDR1 is SGHTA and CDR2 FQGNSA. V was shortened by 1 base and J by 0 bases, with 6 bases between the two germline ends. This CDR3 comprises 14 residues. CDR3 region: CASSLVPLNTEAFF. CDR3 coding DNA: TGTGCCAGCAGCTTAGTTCCCTTGAACACTGAAGCTTTCTTT.

This clone was seen a handful of times. The chain recombines TRBV19 with TRBJ1-4; the D is unclear. Between the trimmed V and J ends, which lost 1 base and 10 bases, there was a span of 16 bases. Germline values: CDR1 LNHDA, CDR2 SQIVND (reference sequence). The CDR3 has 15 residues. The DNA of the CDR3 is TGTGCCAGTAGTATAGGTTACGGCGGCGAGGGAAAACTGTTTTTT. Residues: CASSIGYGGEGKLFF. The variable domain in full, completed from reference TRBV19 and TRBJ1-4, reads DGGITQSPKYLFRKEGQNVTLSCEQNLNHDAMYWYRQDPGQGLRLIYYSQIVNDFQKGDIAEGYSVSREKKESFPLTVTSAQKNPTAFYLCASSIGYGGEGKLFFGSGTQLSVL.

CDR3 in DNA: TGTGCCAGCAGCCCCGATCTCCTCGGACTAGCGGGAGGGCCTAGGGATGAGCAGTTCTTC. This codes for CASSPDLLGLAGGPRDEQFF. This sequence joins TRBV13 and TRBJ2-1; 15 bases map to TRBD2. V gave up 5 bases and J gave up 8 bases; unmatched junction bases: 19. CDR1 is PRHDT, CDR2 FYEKMQ, per germline (reference sequence). The CDR3 is made up of 20 amino acids.

The chain employs TRBV12-2 and TRBJ1-1; the D call in the table, TRBD1, was not verified against the DNA. TRBV12-2 counts as a pseudogene. The CDR3 runs 16 residues. The CDR3 nucleotides read TGTGCAAGTCGCTTAAGATCGCCCAACACCAGGCTTGAAGCTTTCTTT. This sequence encodes CASRLRSPNTRLEAFF.

The gene calls are TRBV7-2 and TRBJ2-7; D remains ambiguous. V was cut by 1 base and J by 4 bases, with 17 bases left in between. The CDR3 totals 16 residues. Germline CDR1 is SGHTA and CDR2 is FQGNSA. The CDR3 protein is CASSLGLRHPLYEQYF. The DNA of the CDR3 is TGTGCCAGCAGCTTAGGGCTGAGGCACCCCCTATACGAGCAGTACTTC.

This clone has only a few counts. This chain uses TRBV19 with TRBJ2-7, with a possible D match to TRBD1 (6 bases). CDR1 and CDR2 from the germline V gene are LNHDA and SQIVND (reference sequence). V lost 5 bases to trimming and J lost 6 bases, with 20 bases between them. The CDR3 extends over 15 amino acids. The CDR3: CASSPPQGHVFEQYF. CDR3 nucleotides: TGTGCCAGTAGTCCACCCCAGGGACATGTCTTCGAGCAGTACTTC.

The chain carries TRBV19 and TRBJ2-2, with 8 bases matching TRBD1. V shed 6 bases and J 2 bases; nucleotides not matched to a gene: 5. From germline, CDR1 is LNHDA and CDR2 SQIVND (reference sequence). The CDR3 has 15 amino acids. CDR3 coding DNA: TGTGCCAGTAGACGACAGGGGCGAAACACCGGGGAGCTGTTTTTT. Its protein product is CASRRQGRNTGELFF. Drawing the rest from reference TRBV19 and TRBJ2-2, the complete variable domain is DGGITQSPKYLFRKEGQNVTLSCEQNLNHDAMYWYRQDPGQGLRLIYYSQIVNDFQKGDIAEGYSVSREKKESFPLTVTSAQKNPTAFYLCASRRQGRNTGELFFGEGSRLTVL.

The rearrangement links TRBV4-2 to TRBJ2-1; 7 positions match TRBD1. Germline V lookup: CDR1 LGHNA, CDR2 YNFKEQ. The CDR3 contains 16 residues. V lost 0 bases and J lost 4; bases outside the gene matches: 6. The CDR3 spells CASSQDGTELYNEQFF. CDR3 in DNA: TGTGCCAGCAGCCAAGACGGGACAGAACTATACAATGAGCAGTTCTTC.

The CDR3 protein is CASSSGEAFHLHF. The CDR3 DNA follows: TGTGCCAGCAGCTCTGGTGAGGCTTTTCACCTCCACTTT. The V gene is TRBV5-8, the J gene TRBJ1-6; D gene uncertain. This CDR3 is built from 13 residues. Germline V gene data show CDR1 as SGHTS and CDR2 as YDEGEE. Trimming cost V 3 bases and J 15 bases, with 16 bases left between them.